The TCR beta chain described here comes from a study of T-cell memory formation after mild COVID-19. The wider study: Across donors, TCR clusters were largely donor specific. Overall study findings and caveats: While clones contracting from day 15 to 85 were balanced between CD4 and CD8, later expanders leaned CD4+. Contracting clones localized mainly to CM and EM when CD4+ and mainly to EMRA when CD8+.

TCR alpha and TCR beta cDNA libraries carrying sample barcodes and UMIs came from 5'RACE with constant-segment primers. One entry per CDR3 protein results from TCRdb running MiXCR on the 5' RACE reads. There are hundreds of thousands of distinct CDR3 sequences in the sample; less than 25% occur only once, and around 20% lies in the top ten. About this clonotype: Its antigen is not identified.

Deletions cut 3 bases from V and 3 bases from J, with 14 bases between. This CDR3 is built from 15 residues. Germline CDR1 MNHEY, CDR2 SVGAGI. The chain links TRBV6-5 to TRBJ1-1, with D perhaps matching TRBD1 (5 bases). The source is a man aged 18 to 29 who had mild COVID-19 (a few samples of this study predate the infection). Cell type and time point are not known. Sequenced: PBMCs or a T cell subset sorted from them (not recorded which). The CDR3 is CASSYNHRDYTEAFF. The CDR3 DNA reads TGTGCCAGCAGTTATAATCACCGGGACTACACTGAAGCTTTCTTT.